The 9 T cell receptor beta chains given below trace back to one sample, sequenced in a study of Ad26.COV2.S vaccination and SARS-CoV-2 variants. Documented treatment: around 19 received Ad26.COV2.S at low or high dose, single or two shots; roughly five received placebo; per-sample allocation not given. Each sample was drawn 63 days after the first injection (of vaccine or placebo). The method was immunoSEQ multiplex PCR; TCRdb's version includes in-frame clones alone and lacks a portion of them. The table has around 250,000 clones, roughly 85% seen once; the top ten hold just under 3%. The sample was peripheral blood, taken in a trial of Ad26.COV2.S vaccine versus placebo. These receptors all come from a person between 18 and 65 years old who received the Ad26.COV2.S COVID-19 vaccine or a placebo.

The chain is built from TRBV5-1 and TRBJ2-1, with D tentatively TRBD1 or TRBD2 (5 bases each). V was pared by 4 bases and J by 6 bases, with 8 bases between. Germline V gives CDR1 SGHRS, CDR2 YFSETQ. This CDR3 comprises 12 residues. The CDR3 loop reads CASSGDVNEQFF. The CDR3 DNA is TGCGCCAGCAGCGGGGACGTCAATGAGCAGTTCTTC.

The CDR3 spells CASSLERALAGGAETQYF. The DNA for the CDR3 is TGTGCCAGCAGCTTAGAGAGGGCGCTAGCGGGAGGGGCGGAGACCCAGTACTTC. V is TRBV7-2 and J is TRBJ2-5; the match to TRBD2 covers 12 bases. J gave up 5 bases and V 1 base, and 11 bases lay outside the gene matches. Looked up from germline, CDR1 is SGHTA and CDR2 is FQGNSA. The CDR3 sequence is 18 residues long. Filled out from reference TRBV7-2 and TRBJ2-5, the complete variable domain reads GAGVSQSPSNKVTEKGKDVELRCDPISGHTALYWYRQSLGQGLEFLIYFQGNSAPDKSGLPSDRFSAERTGGSVSTLTIQRTQQEDSAVYLCASSLERALAGGAETQYFGPGTRLLVL.

The chain employs TRBV10-3 and TRBJ1-2; a possible D gene is TRBD1 (5 bases). CDR1 ENHRY and CDR2 SYGVKD come from the germline V gene. V lost 2 bases, J lost 4 bases, and 20 bases lay in between. The length of the CDR3 is 17 residues. In nucleotides, the CDR3 is TGTGCCATCAGTGAGCCCGGGACCGATTATAGAATCTATGGCTACACCTTC. It yields the protein CAISEPGTDYRIYGYTF.

V gene TRBV10-3 combines with J gene TRBJ2-5; tentatively, D is TRBD1 (6 bases). Trimming stripped 10 bases from V and 2 bases from J, with 8 bases between. The CDR3 has 11 amino acids. Germline CDR1 ENHRY, CDR2 SYGVKD. The CDR3 DNA is TGTGCCACCGGACAGCAAGAGACCCAGTACTTC. This gives the protein CATGQQETQYF.

This clone has a single count. This chain uses TRBV12-3 or TRBV12-4 with TRBJ1-2; D perhaps matches TRBD1 (6 bases). The CDR3 loop spans 13 amino acids. V gave up 6 bases and J gave up 4 bases, with 12 bases separating them. The chain's CDR3 is CASSRDILYGYTF. The CDR3 DNA follows: TGTGCCAGCAGCCGGGACATTCTCTATGGCTACACCTTC.

This clone was recorded once. This chain connects TRBV7-8 to TRBJ1-5; 7 positions match TRBD1. This CDR3 has 15 amino acids. J gave up 5 bases and V 5 bases, and 9 bases lay outside the gene matches. Germline assignment: CDR1 SGHVS and CDR2 FQNEAQ. This chain's CDR3 is CASSINRGPHQPQHF. In DNA, the CDR3 is TGTGCCAGCAGCATCAACAGGGGCCCCCATCAGCCCCAGCATTTT.

The chain employs TRBV5-8 and TRBJ2-1; 11 bases agree with TRBD2. The CDR3 is made up of 13 amino acids. The V gene end was trimmed by 4 bases and the J gene end by 10 bases; junction bases not matched to a gene: 4. CDR1 SGHTS and CDR2 YDEGEE come from the germline V gene. The chain's CDR3 is CASSPGLAEEQFF. Here the CDR3 DNA reads TGTGCCAGCAGCCCGGGACTAGCGGAAGAGCAGTTCTTC.

The chain links TRBV27 to TRBJ1-4; tentative D call: TRBD1 (5 bases). The CDR3 runs to 17 residues. V was clipped by 6 bases and J by 0 bases, with 17 bases between them. The germline V gene encodes CDR1 MNHEY and CDR2 SMNVEV (reference sequence). CDR3 in amino acids: CASRPGLDKTTNEKLFF. CDR3 DNA: TGTGCCAGCAGGCCGGGGTTGGACAAAACAACTAATGAAAAACTGTTTTTT.

J is TRBJ1-2 and V is TRBV5-4; D not resolved. Germline-derived CDR1 and CDR2 are SGHNT and YYREEE (reference sequence). Trimming shortened V by 5 bases and J by 8 bases, and 22 bases separated the two germline ends. The CDR3 length is 15 residues. The CDR3 is CASSFHTPGVGGYTF. CDR3 in DNA: TGTGCCAGCAGTTTCCATACCCCGGGAGTTGGCGGCTACACCTTC.